These 24 T cell receptor beta chains share one sample of origin, sequenced in a study. The sorted Tregs were CD4+CD25+CD127-/low cells. The TRBV12-4/TRBJ1-2 clonotypes were amplified using barcode primers with ligated adaptors. TCRdb called the multiplex PCR reads again in MiXCR, with one record for every CDR3 protein. The sample includes approximately 1,100 distinct CDR3 sequences, 25% of them seen just once. The sample comprised tumor-infiltrating Tregs sorted from the breast tumor. These receptors were taken from a female donor with breast cancer.

The table lists this clonotype with many counts. The chain couples TRBV12-3 or TRBV12-4 to TRBJ1-2; D remains unclear. This CDR3 is built from 15 residues. Trimming shortened V by 7 bases and J by 1 base, and 16 bases separated the two germline ends. The DNA for the CDR3 is TGTGCCAGCAAATCCGGGAGTCATTTTAACTATGGCTACACCTTC. Protein: CASKSGSHFNYGYTF.

This clonotype is large within its sample. The rearrangement links TRBV12-3 or TRBV12-4 to TRBJ1-2; D not resolved. V was trimmed by 3 bases and J by 3 bases, leaving 8 bases between them. The CDR3 consists of 13 residues. Written as DNA, the CDR3 is TGTGCCAGCAGTTTCCCCGGAGACTATGGCTACACCTTC. Residues: CASSFPGDYGYTF.

This clonotype is deemed medium-sized. The gene calls are TRBV12-3 or TRBV12-4 and TRBJ1-2; TRBD1 might be the D (6 bases). The length of the CDR3 is 14 residues. Trimming cost V 6 bases and J 0 bases, with 11 bases left between them. The CDR3 protein is CASSRTEANYGYTF. The CDR3 bases are TGTGCCAGCAGCCGGACAGAAGCTAACTATGGCTACACCTTC.

This clonotype qualifies as medium-sized. The chain recombines TRBV12-3 or TRBV12-4 with TRBJ1-2, with D perhaps matching TRBD1 (5 bases). There are 13 residues in the CDR3. V gave up 3 bases and J gave up 8 bases, with 13 bases separating them. The CDR3 DNA reads TGTGCCAGCAGTTTGGGGCCTAAAGCGGGCTACACCTTC. Translated: CASSLGPKAGYTF.

This clonotype is medium-sized by share. The chain couples TRBV12-3 or TRBV12-4 to TRBJ1-2; D perhaps matches TRBD1 (6 bases). The CDR3 has 16 amino acids. Trimming shortened V by 2 bases and J by 5 bases, and 18 bases separated the two germline ends. The CDR3 region is CASSLSVPGQGYGYTF. CDR3 coding DNA: TGTGCCAGCAGTTTATCCGTCCCCGGGCAGGGGTATGGCTACACCTTC.

By share, this clonotype ranks as medium-sized. The chain couples TRBV12-3 or TRBV12-4 to TRBJ1-2, with D perhaps matching TRBD1 (5 bases). Trimming left V 5 bases short and J 7 bases short, with 14 bases between. The CDR3 has 13 amino acids. The CDR3 reads CASSDRGRIGYTF. CDR3 sequence (DNA): TGTGCCAGCAGTGACAGAGGGAGGATTGGCTACACCTTC.

The rearrangement joins TRBV12-3 or TRBV12-4 to TRBJ1-2, with 7 positions matching TRBD1. The CDR3 contains 19 residues. J gave up 6 bases and V 2 bases, and 21 bases lay outside the gene matches. The CDR3 loop is CASSLYIIGNRDRLNGYTF. As DNA, the CDR3 is TGTGCCAGCAGTTTATATATCATCGGGAACCGGGACAGACTAAATGGCTACACCTTC.

By its share, this clonotype is large. The chain recombines TRBV12-3 or TRBV12-4 with TRBJ1-2; 9 bases fit TRBD1. The CDR3 is 13 amino acids. V shed 3 bases and J 8 bases; nucleotides not matched to a gene: 4. The CDR3 bases are TGTGCCAGCAGTTTCGGACAGGGGCTGGGCTACACCTTC. It specifies CASSFGQGLGYTF.

Sample share makes this clonotype large. The chain joins TRBV12-3 or TRBV12-4 to TRBJ1-2, with 9 bases aligning to TRBD1. There are 18 residues in the CDR3. With V trimmed by 6 bases and J by 1 base, 15 bases remained unmatched. For the CDR3, the DNA is TGTGCCAGCAGCTGGACAGGGGACTCCGCCGCCTTTAACTATGGCTACACCTTC. This gives the protein CASSWTGDSAAFNYGYTF.

By share, this clonotype counts as large. The V and J genes are TRBV12-3 or TRBV12-4 and TRBJ1-2; maybe TRBD1 (5 bases). The length of the CDR3 is 15 residues. With 7 bases removed from V and 2 bases from J, the gap between germline ends came to 17 bases. CDR3 protein: CASTPGLRANYGYTF. CDR3 nucleotides: TGTGCCAGCACGCCGGGACTTCGGGCGAACTATGGCTACACCTTC.

Sample share makes this clonotype large. The rearrangement links TRBV12-3 or TRBV12-4 to TRBJ1-2; the match to TRBD1 covers 10 bases. The CDR3 spans 14 residues. The V segment lost 6 bases and the J segment 8 bases; nucleotides outside the gene matches: 9. CDR3 bases: TGTGCCAGCAGCCTGGGACAGGGGCCGGGCGGCTACACCTTC. As protein: CASSLGQGPGGYTF.

Judged by abundance, this clonotype is large. This CDR3 is CARRISGEANYGYTF. CDR3 sequence (DNA): TGTGCTAGAAGAATCTCAGGGGAAGCTAACTATGGCTACACCTTC. The chain combines TRBV12-5 with TRBJ1-2, with D possibly TRBD1 on 6 matching bases. Trimming pared 9 bases from V and 0 bases from J, leaving 17 bases between. The CDR3 totals 15 residues. Germline V lookup: CDR1 LGHNT, CDR2 FRNRAP.

This clonotype appeared a few times. This sequence joins TRBV12-3 or TRBV12-4 and TRBJ1-2, with 9 bases aligning to TRBD1. V gave up 5 bases and J gave up 8 bases; unmatched junction bases: 15. The CDR3 is made up of 16 amino acids. The CDR3 nucleotides read TGTGCCAGCAGTCCAACTCCCGGGACAGGGAACAGCGGCTACACCTTC. Encoded protein: CASSPTPGTGNSGYTF.

The chain recombines TRBV12-3 or TRBV12-4 with TRBJ1-2; 7 bases map to TRBD1. The CDR3 is 13 amino acids. Losses at the gene ends were 6 bases for V and 4 bases for J; bases not matched to a gene: 5. The CDR3 protein is CASRYGTAYGYTF. For the CDR3, the DNA is TGTGCCAGCAGATACGGGACAGCCTATGGCTACACCTTC.

This chain connects TRBV12-3 or TRBV12-4 to TRBJ1-2, with no clear D. The CDR3 is made up of 8 amino acids. V lost 8 bases and J lost 12, with 7 bases in between. CDR3 DNA sequence: TGTGCCAGCGTGACTGACACCTTC. Protein product: CASVTDTF.

This clonotype is judged large (0.1 to 1%). CDR3 in amino acids: CASSLARNYGYTF. In nucleotides, the CDR3 is TGTGCCAGCAGTTTAGCTAGGAACTATGGCTACACCTTC. V is TRBV12-3 or TRBV12-4 and J is TRBJ1-2; no firm D call. Trimming left V 0 bases short and J 2 bases short, with 4 bases between. CDR3 length: 13 amino acids.

This clonotype came up once. V gene TRBV12-3 or TRBV12-4 combines with J gene TRBJ1-2, with D possibly being TRBD1 (6 bases). CDR3 size: 11 residues. V lost 11 bases and J 6 bases, leaving 13 bases between the germline ends. The CDR3 protein is CAVSGADGYTF. CDR3 coding DNA: TGTGCCGTGTCAGGGGCGGATGGCTACACCTTC.

J is TRBJ1-2 and V is TRBV12-3 or TRBV12-4; D uncertain. V was shortened by 0 bases and J by 7 bases, with 15 bases between the two germline ends. The CDR3 covers 15 residues. This CDR3 is CASSLAGYQLSGYTF. For the CDR3, the DNA is TGTGCCAGCAGTTTAGCGGGTTATCAACTATCTGGCTACACCTTC.

The chain carries TRBV12-3 or TRBV12-4 and TRBJ1-2; unclear D gene. V gave up 5 bases and J gave up 7 bases, with 17 bases separating them. The CDR3 consists of 14 residues. CDR3 coding DNA: TGTGCCAGCAGTCCCCACATCGAGGACCGTGGCTACACCTTC. Translated, it gives CASSPHIEDRGYTF.

Only a few counts were recorded for this clonotype. This chain connects TRBV12-3 or TRBV12-4 to TRBJ1-2; D unresolved. Trimming shortened V by 3 bases and J by 2 bases, and 7 bases separated the two germline ends. The CDR3 totals 13 residues. The CDR3 DNA is TGTGCCAGCAGTTTCCCGGCGAACTATGGCTACACCTTC. It specifies CASSFPANYGYTF.

This rearrangement joins TRBV12-3 or TRBV12-4 to TRBJ1-2; a possible D gene is TRBD1 (6 bases). Trimming shortened V by 6 bases and J by 5 bases, and 16 bases separated the two germline ends. This CDR3 spans 14 amino acids. This chain's CDR3 is CASSLHDRQYGYTF. CDR3 in DNA: TGTGCCAGCAGCCTACATGACAGGCAGTATGGCTACACCTTC.

This clonotype appeared a few times. This chain connects TRBV12-3 or TRBV12-4 to TRBJ1-2; D unresolved. The V end was cut by 1 base, the J end by 7 bases, with 16 bases between. The CDR3 covers 15 residues. The CDR3 DNA reads as TGTGCCAGCAGTTTAGGGCAGCTGCCTACGGGTGGCTACACCTTC. Residues: CASSLGQLPTGGYTF.

V is TRBV12-3 or TRBV12-4 and J is TRBJ1-2, with TRBD1 identical over 7 bases. This CDR3 is 15 amino acids long. With 4 bases clipped from V and 6 bases from J, the junction kept 11 bases outside the gene matches. CDR3 sequence reads: CASSSPTDRLHGYTF. The CDR3 bases are TGTGCCAGCAGTTCACCTACGGACAGGTTGCATGGCTACACCTTC.

Judged by abundance, this clonotype is large. The chain combines TRBV12-3 or TRBV12-4 with TRBJ1-2; D ambiguous. The germline V and J ends were trimmed by 1 base and 8 bases, with 8 bases remaining between them. The CDR3 is made up of 12 amino acids. The CDR3 spells CASSLGLAGYTF. The DNA for the CDR3 is TGTGCCAGCAGTTTAGGTCTTGCGGGCTACACCTTC.